This T cell receptor beta chain came from a study of blood T cells in healthy people across ages. Germline assignment: CDR1 SNHLY and CDR2 FYNNEI. The junction had 9 bases not matched to a gene; V was cut back by 7 bases and J by 5 bases. The CDR3 is made up of 14 amino acids. This clonotype was picked up many times. Sample-barcoded 5' priming and a J-beta primer mix drove a second PCR of 7 to 11 cycles. A single record per CDR3 protein comes from TCRdb applying MiXCR to the 5' RACE reads. The profile shows over 550,000 distinct CDR3 sequences, around 31% of them singletons. The study isolated at least 6.5 million PBMCs from each sample.

The receptor was isolated from an elderly woman in good health. The specimen sequenced was blood. The J gene is TRBJ2-7, the V gene TRBV2; 9 bases line up with TRBD1. The CDR3, as DNA: TGTGCCAGCATGAGGGGACAGGGTATCAACGAGCAGTACTTC. Translating it yields CASMRGQGINEQYF.